The sequence of this T cell receptor (beta chain) was determined in a study of blood T cell repertoires in COVID-19. Under the authors' procedure: Amplification with reference gene primers provided the estimates of nucleated cell counts. TCRdb's copy holds only in-frame clones and misses some; the assay was immunoSEQ multiplex PCR. V and J calls and clone size are those listed in that table; D and trimming were worked out from the DNA. Here the sample spans roughly 190,000 clones, roughly 80% being singletons. Trimming took 1 base from V and 4 from J, leaving 14 bases between them. The length of the CDR3 is 15 residues. Germline V CDR1 and CDR2: SGHDN, FVKESK.

The chain recombines TRBV14 with TRBJ2-7, with D possibly TRBD2 on 7 matching bases. The receptor was isolated from a man aged 30 to 45 with active or convalescent COVID-19. The sample consisted of peripheral blood. CDR3 nucleotide sequence: TGTGCCAGCAGCCAAGGGGTACAGGGAGGGTACGAGCAGTACTTC. Translating it yields CASSQGVQGGYEQYF.